Shown below are 26 T cell receptor beta chains from a single sample sequenced in a study of blood T cell repertoires in COVID-19. The table came from immunoSEQ multiplex PCR; TCRdb's copy has only in-frame clones and leaves some out. The sample records about 250,000 clones, over 75% being singletons. Sequencing input: PBMCs or T cells enriched from blood (not recorded which). The receptors were gathered from a woman aged 45 to 65 with acute COVID-19.

This chain links TRBV7-2 with TRBJ2-1; 16 bases are a match to TRBD2. V lost 3 bases and J lost 2; bases outside the gene matches: 1. Germline values: CDR1 SGHTA, CDR2 FQGNSA. The CDR3 is 17 residues long. The CDR3 loop is CASSLGLAGGPYNEQFF. The CDR3 DNA is TGTGCCAGCAGCTTGGGACTAGCGGGGGGGCCCTACAATGAGCAGTTCTTC. Full variable domain (missing parts from reference TRBV7-2 and TRBJ2-1): GAGVSQSPSNKVTEKGKDVELRCDPISGHTALYWYRQSLGQGLEFLIYFQGNSAPDKSGLPSDRFSAERTGGSVSTLTIQRTQQEDSAVYLCASSLGLAGGPYNEQFFGPGTRLTVL.

This sequence joins TRBV6-5 and TRBJ1-2; 7 positions match TRBD1. The CDR3 is 11 residues long. Per germline, CDR1 MNHEY and CDR2 SVGAGI. V gave up 10 bases and J gave up 5 bases; unmatched junction bases: 4. The CDR3 loop is CATYRGYGYTF. For the CDR3, the DNA is TGTGCCACGTACAGGGGTTATGGCTACACCTTC.

This clone has only a few counts. This chain joins TRBV9 and TRBJ1-6; weak D call: TRBD1 (6 bases). The CDR3 spans 15 residues. Per germline, CDR1 SGDLS and CDR2 YYNGEE. The V end was cut by 3 bases, the J end by 9 bases, with 16 bases between. This CDR3 reads CASSAKTGSSSPLHF. CDR3 nucleotides: TGTGCCAGCAGCGCCAAGACAGGCTCTAGTTCACCCCTCCACTTT. The complete variable domain, with remaining parts taken from reference TRBV9 and TRBJ1-6, reads DSGVTQTPKHLITATGQRVTLRCSPRSGDLSVYWYQQSLDQGLQFLIQYYNGEERAKGNILERFSAQQFPDLHSELNLSSLELGDSALYFCASSAKTGSSSPLHFGNGTRLTVT.

This clone was observed a handful of times. The sample holds other DNA sequences that translate to the same CDR3. For the CDR3, the DNA is TGTGCCAGCAGCGTAGTGGGCAGGGCCTCCGGAAACACCATATATTTT. Its protein is CASSVVGRASGNTIYF. V and J are TRBV9 and TRBJ1-3; D possibly corresponds to TRBD1 (5 bases). The CDR3 consists of 16 residues. Germline assignment: CDR1 SGDLS and CDR2 YYNGEE. Trimming removed 0 bases from V and 4 bases from J, with 14 bases in between. Together with reference TRBV9 and TRBJ1-3, the CDR3 gives the full variable domain: DSGVTQTPKHLITATGQRVTLRCSPRSGDLSVYWYQQSLDQGLQFLIQYYNGEERAKGNILERFSAQQFPDLHSELNLSSLELGDSALYFCASSVVGRASGNTIYFGEGSWLTVV.

This rearrangement joins TRBV9 to TRBJ1-6, with 7 bases lining up with TRBD1. Germline CDR1 SGDLS, CDR2 YYNGEE. The J segment lost 9 bases and the V segment lost 3 bases, leaving 6 bases of the junction unmatched. The CDR3 spans 14 residues. CDR3 in DNA: TGTGCCAGCAGCGGACAGGGATCGGGTTCACCCCTCCACTTT. Its protein is CASSGQGSGSPLHF.

The genes are TRBV30 and TRBJ1-2; tentatively, D is TRBD1 (5 bases). Per the germline V gene, CDR1 is GTSNPN and CDR2 is SVGIG (reference sequence). The CDR3 extends over 13 amino acids. The V gene lost 3 bases and the J gene lost 2 bases, with 10 bases spanning the gap. The CDR3 sequence is CAWSPGGNYGYTF. The CDR3 DNA reads as TGTGCCTGGAGCCCTGGGGGGAACTATGGCTACACCTTC.

This clone appeared a few times. The chain couples TRBV6-5 to TRBJ2-7; 8 bases are a match to TRBD2. The CDR3 has 14 amino acids. V lost 6 bases to trimming and J lost 6 bases; unmatched junction nucleotides: 10. CDR1 is MNHEY, CDR2 SVGAGI, per germline. The CDR3 DNA sequence: TGTGCCAGCAGGGGGTCCGGGGGGGCCTCCGAGCAGTACTTC. Encoded protein: CASRGSGGASEQYF.

This chain connects TRBV11-2 to TRBJ2-7; D gene unclear. The CDR3 consists of 11 residues. Trimming took off 5 bases at V and 3 bases at J, with 5 bases between the two ends. CDR1 is SGHAT and CDR2 is FQNNGV in the germline V gene. The CDR3 sequence: CASSNIYEQYF. The CDR3, as DNA: TGTGCCAGCAGCAACATCTACGAGCAGTACTTC.

The gene calls are TRBV6-1 and TRBJ2-1; TRBD2 is a possible D gene (6 bases). Between the trimmed V and J ends, which lost 4 bases and 0 bases, there was a span of 13 bases. This CDR3 comprises 16 residues. Germline CDR1 is MNHNS and CDR2 is SASEGT. CDR3 residues: CASSGGVGLSYNEQFF. For the CDR3, the DNA is TGTGCCAGCAGTGGAGGCGTGGGACTCTCCTACAATGAGCAGTTCTTC.

The rearrangement uses TRBV16 and TRBJ1-4; TRBD1 matches 10 bases. J was trimmed by 7 bases and V by 2 bases; bases with no gene match: 4. Germline V gives CDR1 KGHSY, CDR2 FQNENV. This CDR3 is built from 15 residues. CDR3 region: CASSQRDRGSEKLFF. CDR3 sequence (DNA): TGTGCCAGCAGCCAACGGGACAGGGGAAGTGAAAAACTGTTTTTT.

The gene calls are TRBV9 and TRBJ2-5, with 10 bases that match TRBD1. Germline V lookup: CDR1 SGDLS, CDR2 YYNGEE. The CDR3 contains 14 residues. Trimming took 3 bases from V and 5 from J; bases not matched to a gene: 4. The CDR3 coding sequence is TGTGCCAGCAGCGGACAGGGGGCCTGGGAGACCCAGTACTTC. Translated, it gives CASSGQGAWETQYF.

The V gene is TRBV3-1 (or the pseudogene TRBV3-2), the J gene TRBJ1-6; tentatively, D is TRBD1 (5 bases). The V end was cut by 4 bases, the J end by 7 bases, with 14 bases between. The CDR3 consists of 15 residues. Germline-derived CDR1 and CDR2 are LGHDT and YNNKEL (reference sequence). In nucleotides, the CDR3 is TGTGCCAGCAGCCCTCGGAGGGGTCGGAATTCACCCCTCCACTTT. It specifies CASSPRRGRNSPLHF.

The rearrangement joins TRBV3-1 (or the pseudogene TRBV3-2) to TRBJ2-1, with 9 bases identical to TRBD2. V lost 2 bases to trimming and J lost 5 bases; unmatched junction nucleotides: 4. CDR3 size: 15 residues. From germline, CDR1 is LGHDT and CDR2 YNNKEL (reference sequence). The CDR3 DNA reads TGTGCCAGCAGCCAACCGGGACTAGCTGACAATGAGCAGTTCTTC. Protein product: CASSQPGLADNEQFF.

The chain joins TRBV7-2 to TRBJ2-7; 8 positions agree with TRBD2. Losses at the gene ends were 2 bases for V and 6 bases for J; bases not matched to a gene: 3. CDR1 and CDR2 from the germline V gene are SGHTA and FQGNSA. The CDR3 has 13 amino acids. CDR3 loop: CASSLSGGGEQYF. In DNA form, the CDR3 reads TGTGCCAGCAGCTTAAGCGGGGGAGGCGAGCAGTACTTC.

This chain uses TRBV4-3 with TRBJ1-1; no reliable D call. CDR3 length equals 12 residues. Trimming removed 3 bases from V and 11 bases from J, with 13 bases in between. The germline gives CDR1 LGHNA, CDR2 YSLEER. This CDR3 reads CASSQSGAQAFF. In DNA, the CDR3 is TGCGCCAGCAGCCAGTCGGGAGCCCAGGCTTTCTTT.

The J gene is TRBJ2-5, the V gene TRBV5-1; 9 bases are shared with TRBD2. V lost 3 bases, J lost 5 bases, and 8 bases stayed unmatched. CDR1 and CDR2 from the germline V gene are SGHRS and YFSETQ. This CDR3 has 15 residues. CDR3 residues: CASSSPTSGGETQYF. CDR3 DNA sequence: TGCGCCAGCAGCTCTCCGACAAGCGGGGGGGAGACCCAGTACTTC.

This chain uses TRBV14 with TRBJ1-2; weak D call: TRBD1 (6 bases). V lost 4 bases and J lost 4, with 10 bases in between. The germline gives CDR1 SGHDN, CDR2 FVKESK. The CDR3 loop spans 13 amino acids. The CDR3 protein is CASSPGTSYGYTF. The DNA of the CDR3 is TGTGCCAGCAGCCCAGGGACAAGCTATGGCTACACCTTC.

There are a few counts of this clone. The chain couples TRBV19 to TRBJ2-3; 12 bases match TRBD2. Germline values: CDR1 LNHDA, CDR2 SQIVND (reference sequence). This CDR3 is 15 amino acids long. Trimming took 6 bases from V and 7 from J; bases not matched to a gene: 8. CDR3 residues: CASRPSGGALNTQYF. The CDR3 region has the DNA TGTGCCAGTAGACCTAGCGGGGGGGCCCTAAATACGCAGTATTTT.

V gene TRBV11-2 combines with J gene TRBJ1-4; D not resolved. The CDR3 sequence is 15 residues long. V gave up 6 bases and J gave up 6 bases, with 17 bases separating them. The germline gives CDR1 SGHAT, CDR2 FQNNGV. The CDR3 DNA is TGTGCCAGCAGGGCCCGACCACCGAGGGATGAAAAACTGTTTTTT. It yields the protein CASRARPPRDEKLFF.

The chain joins TRBV4-3 to TRBJ2-5, with TRBD2 matching 8 bases. V dropped 0 bases and J dropped 1; count of bases not matched to a gene: 4. Germline V gives CDR1 LGHNA, CDR2 YSLEER. The CDR3 length is 16 residues. This chain's CDR3 is CASSQERLAGQETQYF. The CDR3 DNA sequence: TGCGCCAGCAGCCAAGAAAGGCTAGCGGGCCAAGAGACCCAGTACTTC.

This chain uses TRBV10-3 with TRBJ2-2, with 8 bases lining up with TRBD2. Trimming took 10 bases from V and 5 from J; bases not matched to a gene: 3. The CDR3 has 12 amino acids. CDR1 and CDR2 (germline): ENHRY, SYGVKD. The CDR3 bases are TGTGCCACCGGGGGGGCAACCGGGGAGCTGTTTTTT. Amino acids: CATGGATGELFF.

V usage is TRBV30 and J usage is TRBJ2-4; D perhaps matches TRBD2 (6 bases). CDR3 length equals 14 residues. V was pared by 4 bases and J by 3 bases, with 13 bases between. The germline V gene encodes CDR1 GTSNPN and CDR2 SVGIG (reference sequence). Here the CDR3 reads CAWIGGSDKNIQYF. The DNA for the CDR3 is TGTGCCTGGATAGGAGGGAGTGACAAAAACATTCAGTACTTC.

J is TRBJ1-3 and V is TRBV18; TRBD1 might be the D (5 bases). Trimming cost V 2 bases and J 4 bases, with 15 bases left between them. This CDR3 region has 16 residues. Looked up from germline, CDR1 is KGHSH and CDR2 is LQKENI. In DNA form, the CDR3 reads TGTGCCAGCTCACCATTGCCCAGGGCTGAAGGAAACACCATATATTTT. Encoded protein: CASSPLPRAEGNTIYF. Drawing the rest from reference TRBV18 and TRBJ1-3, the complete variable domain is NAGVMQNPRHLVRRRGQEARLRCSPMKGHSHVYWYRQLPEEGLKFMVYLQKENIIDESGMPKERFSAEFPKEGPSILRIQQVVRGDSAAYFCASSPLPRAEGNTIYFGEGSWLTVV.

On this clone: A junction boundary mismatches the germline segment, possibly from a read error. The J gene is TRBJ2-1, the V gene TRBV7-7; TRBD1 aligns across 10 bases. The germline CDR1 and CDR2 sequences are SSHAT and FNYEAQ (reference sequence). This CDR3 region has 15 residues. In DNA, the CDR3 is TGTGCTAGCAGCTTACGGACAGGGGGAGGGAATGAGCAGTTCTTC. It codes for CASSLRTGGGNEQFF.

The chain employs TRBV2 and TRBJ2-5; a possible D gene is TRBD1 (6 bases). Germline V gene data show CDR1 as SNHLY and CDR2 as FYNNEI. The CDR3 spans 15 residues. Trimming removed 6 bases at V and 5 bases at J, with 19 bases between. In DNA, the CDR3 is TGTGCCAGCAGAGCCCCCAGGGGTGGCGATGAGACCCAGTACTTC. Residues: CASRAPRGGDETQYF.

The gene calls are TRBV6-1 and TRBJ2-2, with TRBD1 matching over 7 bases. Trimming cost V 4 bases and J 3 bases; bases outside gene matches: 11. Germline-derived CDR1 and CDR2 are MNHNS and SASEGT. This CDR3 has 17 amino acids. The CDR3 here is CASSGLEGGPDTGELFF. The CDR3 DNA reads TGTGCCAGCAGTGGCCTCGAAGGGGGCCCAGACACCGGGGAGCTGTTTTTT.